Listed below are T cell receptor beta chains from one sample, sequenced in a study of CD8+ T cells in alopecia areata. Assay used: immunoSEQ multiplex PCR; TCRdb lists only in-frame clones, some missing. The sample lists approximately 140,000 clones, about 90% occurring once. The input for sequencing was CD8+ T cells sorted from blood, taken at week 0. The origin of the receptors is a human donor with alopecia areata. The CDR3 runs from the conserved cysteine through the conserved F or W. D genes are given only for firm matches. The size of a clone is reported for some rows only, either as once, few or many, or as a class for expanded clones.

abundance: .
j_gene: TRBJ2-3
v_gene: TRBV27
d_gene: TRBD1
CDR3nt: TGTGCCAGCAGTTTCCGGGACAGGAGCACAGATACGCAGTATTTT
CDR3aa: CASSFRDRSTDTQYF

abundance: .
j_gene: TRBJ2-3
v_gene: TRBV7-6
d_gene: TRBD1
CDR3nt: TGTGCCAGCAGCTCGCCGGGACAGGGGGCGGATACGCAGTATTTT
CDR3aa: CASSSPGQGADTQYF

abundance: .
j_gene: TRBJ1-5
v_gene: TRBV7-9
d_gene: .
CDR3nt: TGTGCCAGCAGCTTAATAGGCAGTTCTGGGACTTATAGCAATCAGCCCCAGCATTTT
CDR3aa: CASSLIGSSGTYSNQPQHF

abundance: .
j_gene: TRBJ2-1
v_gene: TRBV19
d_gene: .
CDR3nt: TGTGCCAGTAGTATAGAAGACCGCTACAATGAGCAGTTCTTC
CDR3aa: CASSIEDRYNEQFF

abundance: .
j_gene: TRBJ2-1
v_gene: TRBV29-1
d_gene: .
CDR3nt: TGCAGCGTTTCCTACAATGAGCAGTTCTTC
CDR3aa: CSVSYNEQFF

abundance: .
j_gene: TRBJ2-7
v_gene: TRBV29-1
d_gene: TRBD1
CDR3nt: TGCAGCGTTGAAGACAGGGGGTACGAGCAGTACTTC
CDR3aa: CSVEDRGYEQYF

abundance: .
j_gene: TRBJ2-2
v_gene: TRBV27
d_gene: .
CDR3nt: TGTGCCAGCAGCCTTCTTTTAGGGGGATCGAACACCGGGGAGCTGTTTTTT
CDR3aa: CASSLLLGGSNTGELFF

abundance: .
j_gene: TRBJ1-1
v_gene: TRBV2
d_gene: .
CDR3nt: TGTGCCAGCGGGAACAGGGCCACTGAAGCTTTCTTT
CDR3aa: CASGNRATEAFF

abundance: once
j_gene: TRBJ1-6
v_gene: TRBV27
d_gene: TRBD1
CDR3nt: TGTGCCAGTACGCCGGGACAGGCGATCTATAATTCACCCCTCCACTTT
CDR3aa: CASTPGQAIYNSPLHF

abundance: .
j_gene: TRBJ2-1
v_gene: TRBV2
d_gene: .
CDR3nt: TGTGCCAGTATTAGCTTGGACTCCTACAATGAGCAGTTCTTC
CDR3aa: CASISLDSYNEQFF

abundance: .
j_gene: TRBJ1-5
v_gene: TRBV15
d_gene: .
CDR3nt: TGTGCCACCAGCTGGCAGACGAGGAGCAATCAGCCCCAGCATTTT
CDR3aa: CATSWQTRSNQPQHF

abundance: .
j_gene: TRBJ2-7
v_gene: TRBV11-2
d_gene: .
CDR3nt: TGTGCCAGCAGCAATTCGATCAACGAGCAGTACTTC
CDR3aa: CASSNSINEQYF

abundance: .
j_gene: TRBJ1-1
v_gene: TRBV27
d_gene: TRBD1
CDR3nt: TGTGCCAGCATGACAGGGTCGAACACTGAAGCTTTCTTT
CDR3aa: CASMTGSNTEAFF

abundance: .
j_gene: TRBJ2-7
v_gene: TRBV4-1
d_gene: .
CDR3nt: TGCGCCAGCAGCCAAGAACACCTCTCCTACGAGCAGTACTTC
CDR3aa: CASSQEHLSYEQYF

abundance: .
j_gene: TRBJ2-1
v_gene: TRBV10-2
d_gene: .
CDR3nt: TGCGCCAGCAGTGATGGAGGGAGGAGCTCCTACAATGAGCAGTTCTTC
CDR3aa: CASSDGGRSSYNEQFF

abundance: .
j_gene: TRBJ2-1
v_gene: TRBV27
d_gene: .
CDR3nt: TGTGCCAGCAGGCGTCGGAATGAGCAGTTCTTC
CDR3aa: CASRRRNEQFF

abundance: .
j_gene: TRBJ2-3
v_gene: TRBV6-1
d_gene: .
CDR3nt: TGTGCCAGCAGTGAATGGGTCTCAAAACTACCAGATACGCAGTATTTT
CDR3aa: CASSEWVSKLPDTQYF

abundance: .
j_gene: TRBJ1-1
v_gene: TRBV5-1
d_gene: .
CDR3nt: TGCGCCAGCAGCCCGGGGAGAGAAGCTTTCTTT
CDR3aa: CASSPGREAFF

abundance: .
j_gene: TRBJ2-7
v_gene: TRBV7-2
d_gene: TRBD1
CDR3nt: TGTGCCAGCAGCTTAACCGGGACAGGCGAGCAGTACTTC
CDR3aa: CASSLTGTGEQYF

abundance: .
j_gene: TRBJ2-7
v_gene: TRBV5-1
d_gene: .
CDR3nt: TGCGCCAGCAGCGAGACCAGCTCCTACGAGCAGTACTTC
CDR3aa: CASSETSSYEQYF

abundance: .
j_gene: TRBJ2-4
v_gene: TRBV5-1
d_gene: TRBD1
CDR3nt: TGCGCCAGCAGCTTGGAACAGGGGAAAAACATTCAGTACTTC
CDR3aa: CASSLEQGKNIQYF

abundance: .
j_gene: TRBJ1-1
v_gene: TRBV7-9
d_gene: .
CDR3nt: TGTGCCAGCAGCTCACTGGCGTCAGAAGCTTTCTTT
CDR3aa: CASSSLASEAFF

abundance: .
j_gene: TRBJ2-2
v_gene: TRBV27
d_gene: TRBD2
CDR3nt: TGTGCCAGCCGTTTGCTAGCGGGGATGTCGGGGGAGCTGTTTTTT
CDR3aa: CASRLLAGMSGELFF

abundance: .
j_gene: TRBJ2-1
v_gene: TRBV5-1
d_gene: .
CDR3nt: TGCGCCAGCAGCTTGGATGAGGGGACCTCCTCCTACAATGAGCAGTTCTTC
CDR3aa: CASSLDEGTSSYNEQFF

abundance: once
j_gene: TRBJ2-3
v_gene: TRBV11-2
d_gene: .
CDR3nt: TGTGCCAGCAGCTTAGAGGCAGGGATTTTCACAGATACGCAGTATTTT
CDR3aa: CASSLEAGIFTDTQYF

abundance: .
j_gene: TRBJ2-3
v_gene: TRBV6-1
d_gene: TRBD1
CDR3nt: TGTGCCAGCACCGGGACAGCCTTCCCCACAGATACGCAGTATTTT
CDR3aa: CASTGTAFPTDTQYF

abundance: .
j_gene: TRBJ2-2
v_gene: TRBV4-1
d_gene: .
CDR3nt: TGCGCCAGCAGCCAAGGGTACCATACGAACACCGGGGAGCTGTTTTTT
CDR3aa: CASSQGYHTNTGELFF

abundance: .
j_gene: TRBJ2-7
v_gene: TRBV30
d_gene: TRBD1
CDR3nt: TGTGCCTGGACTACTCCGGGACAGGCGTACTACGAGCAGTACTTC
CDR3aa: CAWTTPGQAYYEQYF

abundance: .
j_gene: TRBJ2-3
v_gene: TRBV4-2
d_gene: .
CDR3nt: TGTGCCAGCAGCCAAGAACTAGTGGGAAACACAGATACGCAGTATTTT
CDR3aa: CASSQELVGNTDTQYF

abundance: .
j_gene: TRBJ2-5
v_gene: TRBV11-2
d_gene: .
CDR3nt: TGTGCCAGCACCCCGACCGGACACCACCAAGAGACCCAGTACTTC
CDR3aa: CASTPTGHHQETQYF

abundance: .
j_gene: TRBJ1-6
v_gene: TRBV27
d_gene: .
CDR3nt: TGTGCCAGCCGTTCTGGCCGCTCCTATAATTCACCCCTCCACTTT
CDR3aa: CASRSGRSYNSPLHF

abundance: once
j_gene: TRBJ2-7
v_gene: TRBV27
d_gene: TRBD1
CDR3nt: TGTGCCAGCACAGGGGGTGGCGAGCAGTACTTC
CDR3aa: CASTGGGEQYF

abundance: once
j_gene: TRBJ2-7
v_gene: TRBV5-1
d_gene: .
CDR3nt: TGCGCCAGCAGCCCTTCTTCCCGGACAGTCTTCTACGAGCAGTACTTC
CDR3aa: CASSPSSRTVFYEQYF

abundance: .
j_gene: TRBJ2-7
v_gene: TRBV7-9
d_gene: .
CDR3nt: TGTGCCAGCAGCTTAATGGAGGGATTGTACTTC
CDR3aa: CASSLMEGLYF

abundance: .
j_gene: TRBJ2-7
v_gene: TRBV6-6
d_gene: .
CDR3nt: TGTGCCAGCAGTTATGGACAGCTAATCCTCTACGAGCAGTACTTC
CDR3aa: CASSYGQLILYEQYF

abundance: few
j_gene: TRBJ2-5
v_gene: TRBV29-1
d_gene: .
CDR3nt: TGCAGCGTCGAGACCCAGTACCAAGAGACCCAGTACTTC
CDR3aa: CSVETQYQETQYF

abundance: .
j_gene: TRBJ1-1
v_gene: TRBV29-1
d_gene: .
CDR3nt: TGCAGCGTTGATTGGGGCGCGGGCACTGAAGCTTTCTTT
CDR3aa: CSVDWGAGTEAFF

abundance: .
j_gene: TRBJ2-3
v_gene: TRBV7-3
d_gene: .
CDR3nt: TGTGCCAGCAGCTCTCACAGACCAGATACGCAGTATTTT
CDR3aa: CASSSHRPDTQYF

abundance: once
j_gene: TRBJ2-3
v_gene: TRBV30
d_gene: TRBD1
CDR3nt: TGTGCCTGGAGTGCCGGACAGGGGGCACTTTTATATACGGATACGCAGTATTTT
CDR3aa: CAWSAGQGALLYTDTQYF

abundance: once
j_gene: TRBJ2-1
v_gene: TRBV15
d_gene: TRBD2
CDR3nt: TGTGCCACCAGCAAAGGAAGGGCTAGCGGGGTCTACAATGAGCAGTTCTTC
CDR3aa: CATSKGRASGVYNEQFF

abundance: .
j_gene: TRBJ2-5
v_gene: TRBV7-9
d_gene: .
CDR3nt: TGTGCCAGCAGCTTAGCGGCCGTACTAGATAACTTC
CDR3aa: CASSLAAVLDNF

abundance: .
j_gene: TRBJ2-2
v_gene: TRBV5-1
d_gene: .
CDR3nt: TGCGCCAGCCAGGAGTCGAACACCGGGGAGCTGTTTTTT
CDR3aa: CASQESNTGELFF

abundance: few
j_gene: TRBJ2-2
v_gene: TRBV10-3
d_gene: .
CDR3nt: TGTGCCATCAGTGAGTCCTACGGGGAGCTGTTTTTT
CDR3aa: CAISESYGELFF

abundance: .
j_gene: TRBJ2-3
v_gene: TRBV27
d_gene: .
CDR3nt: TGTGCCAGCAGTTTCAGCGGAGGCACAGATACGCAGTATTTT
CDR3aa: CASSFSGGTDTQYF

abundance: .
j_gene: TRBJ2-7
v_gene: TRBV5-4
d_gene: TRBD1
CDR3nt: TGTGCCAGCAGCGACTCACAGGGGTTGGGTTCCTACGAGCAGTACTTC
CDR3aa: CASSDSQGLGSYEQYF

abundance: .
j_gene: TRBJ2-7
v_gene: TRBV11-2
d_gene: .
CDR3nt: TGTGCCAGCAGCTCGGCCCGAGGGGGATTCTACGGTTTGGTCGAGCAGTACTTC
CDR3aa: CASSSARGGFYGLVEQYF

abundance: .
j_gene: TRBJ2-3
v_gene: TRBV9
d_gene: TRBD2
CDR3nt: TGTGCCAGCAGCTCGGGACTAGCGGACACAGATACGCAGTATTTT
CDR3aa: CASSSGLADTDTQYF

abundance: .
j_gene: TRBJ1-1
v_gene: TRBV7-9
d_gene: .
CDR3nt: TGTGCCAGCAGCCCGGGACACATGAACACTGAAGCTTTCTTT
CDR3aa: CASSPGHMNTEAFF

abundance: .
j_gene: TRBJ2-3
v_gene: TRBV7-3
d_gene: TRBD2
CDR3nt: TGTGCCAGCAGCTCAAGCGGGGGGAATACAGATACGCAGTATTTT
CDR3aa: CASSSSGGNTDTQYF